This TCR beta chain appears in the sequencing data of a study of blood T cell repertoires in COVID-19. Germline CDR1 and CDR2: SGHRS and YFSETQ. V was cut by 3 bases and J by 5 bases, with 12 bases left in between. The CDR3 is 13 residues long. Assay: immunoSEQ multiplex PCR; the TCRdb copy retains only in-frame clones and omits some. Of approximately 250,000 clones in the sample, around nine tenths are singletons; the top ten hold approximately 9.7%. This TCR was sampled from a man aged 35-49 years with active or convalescent COVID-19. The rearrangement uses TRBV5-1 and TRBJ2-7, with D maybe TRBD2 (5 bases). The specimen sequenced was peripheral blood. The CDR3, as DNA: TGCGCCAGCAGCTGGAGCGGCTCTCACGAGCAGTACTTC. Amino acid sequence: CASSWSGSHEQYF. Full variable domain (rest looked up from reference TRBV5-1 and TRBJ2-7): KAGVTQTPRYLIKTRGQQVTLSCSPISGHRSVSWYQQTPGQGLQFLFEYFSETQRNKGNFPGRFSGRQFSNSRSEMNVSTLELGDSALYLCASSWSGSHEQYFGPGTRLTVT.